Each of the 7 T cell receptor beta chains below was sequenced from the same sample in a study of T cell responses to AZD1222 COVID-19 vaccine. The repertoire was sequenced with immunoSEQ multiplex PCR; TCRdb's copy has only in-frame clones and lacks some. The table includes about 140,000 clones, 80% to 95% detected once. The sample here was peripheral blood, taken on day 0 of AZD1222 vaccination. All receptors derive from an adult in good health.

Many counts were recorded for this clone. The CDR3 is CASSFQGEQETQYF. Written as DNA, the CDR3 is TGTGCCAGCAGCTTTCAGGGAGAGCAAGAGACCCAGTACTTC. This sequence joins TRBV7-2 and TRBJ2-5; perhaps D is TRBD1 or TRBD2 (5 bases each). This CDR3 contains 14 residues. Germline V gene lookup returns CDR1 SGHTA and CDR2 FQGNSA. V lost 3 bases to trimming and J lost 2 bases, with 10 bases between them.

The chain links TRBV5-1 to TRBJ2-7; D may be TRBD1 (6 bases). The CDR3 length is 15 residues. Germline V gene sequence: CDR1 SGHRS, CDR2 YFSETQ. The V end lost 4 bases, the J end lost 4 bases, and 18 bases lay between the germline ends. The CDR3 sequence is CASSGEDRRGYEQYF. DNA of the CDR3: TGCGCCAGCAGCGGAGAAGACAGGAGAGGGTACGAGCAGTACTTC. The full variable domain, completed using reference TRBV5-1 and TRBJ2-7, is KAGVTQTPRYLIKTRGQQVTLSCSPISGHRSVSWYQQTPGQGLQFLFEYFSETQRNKGNFPGRFSGRQFSNSRSEMNVSTLELGDSALYLCASSGEDRRGYEQYFGPGTRLTVT.

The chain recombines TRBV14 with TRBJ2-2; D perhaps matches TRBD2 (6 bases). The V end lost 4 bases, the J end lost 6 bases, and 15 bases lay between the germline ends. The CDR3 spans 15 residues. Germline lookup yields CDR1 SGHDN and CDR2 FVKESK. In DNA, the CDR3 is TGTGCCAGCAGCCGGGGACTCGGGAGCGCCGGGGAGCTGTTTTTT. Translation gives CASSRGLGSAGELFF.

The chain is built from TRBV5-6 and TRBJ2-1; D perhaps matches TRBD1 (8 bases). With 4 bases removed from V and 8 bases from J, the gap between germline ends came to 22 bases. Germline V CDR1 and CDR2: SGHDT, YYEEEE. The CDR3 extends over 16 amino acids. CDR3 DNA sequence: TGTGCCAGCAGCCCAGGTTTCGGACAGGGAGGGGATGAGCAGTTCTTC. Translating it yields CASSPGFGQGGDEQFF.

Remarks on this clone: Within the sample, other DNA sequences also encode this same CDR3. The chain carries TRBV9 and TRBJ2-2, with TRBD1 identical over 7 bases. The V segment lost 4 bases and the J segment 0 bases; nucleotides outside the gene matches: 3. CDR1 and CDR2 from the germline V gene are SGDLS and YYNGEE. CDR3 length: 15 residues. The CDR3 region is CASSPGTANTGELFF. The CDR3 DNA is TGTGCCAGCAGCCCCGGGACAGCGAACACCGGGGAGCTGTTTTTT.

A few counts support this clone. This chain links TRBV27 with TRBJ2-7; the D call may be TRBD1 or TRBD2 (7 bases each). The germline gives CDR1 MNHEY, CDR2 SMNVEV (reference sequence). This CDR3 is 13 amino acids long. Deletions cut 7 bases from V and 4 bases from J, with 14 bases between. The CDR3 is CASTNRGGYEQYF. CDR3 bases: TGTGCCAGCACCAACAGGGGAGGGTACGAGCAGTACTTC.

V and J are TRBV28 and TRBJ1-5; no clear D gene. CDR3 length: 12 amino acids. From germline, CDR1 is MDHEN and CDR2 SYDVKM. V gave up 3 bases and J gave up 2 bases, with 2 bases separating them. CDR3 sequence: CASSFGNQPQHF. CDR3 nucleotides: TGTGCCAGCAGTTTTGGCAATCAGCCCCAGCATTTT.